This T cell receptor (beta chain) was identified in a study of OX40 agonist ivuxolimab in advanced cancers. Notes on the research overall: Ivuxolimab, which targeted the costimulatory receptor OX40 (CD134), was an agonistic, fully human IgG2 monoclonal antibody. The point of sequencing TCRbeta in the periphery was to test whether ivuxolimab changed TCR sequence diversity and drove clonal T-cell expansion. Patients were allowed to have had prior anti-PD-1, anti-PD-L1 or anti-CTLA-4 therapy, and more than 30% of the dose-escalation patients had previously received checkpoint inhibitors. In the dose-escalation cohort, 70% to 90% of patients were male, and the mean age was 60 years with a range of roughly 20 to 79. The paper describes the monotherapy dose-escalation part (N of about 54 patients) of the phase I trial of ivuxolimab. Intravenous ivuxolimab was administered to patients every 2 weeks at six dose levels: 0.01, 0.1, 0.3, 1.5, 3 and 10 mg/kg. Of the 50 to 55 dose-escalation patients, hepatocellular carcinoma was present in 19, melanoma in around 15, renal cell carcinoma in 9 and head and neck cancer in 9. Partial responses occurred in three dose-escalation patients: two with cutaneous melanoma and one with hepatocellular carcinoma.

Patients with autoimmune disease history or receiving systemic immunosuppression were excluded from the trial. Peripheral blood for TCR sequencing was collected from all dose cohorts at baseline, on cycle 4 day 1, and on cycle 7 day 1. Samples were obtained from an open-label, multicenter, first-in-human phase I dose-escalation trial of ivuxolimab. Adults with locally advanced or metastatic melanoma, renal cell, hepatocellular, or head and neck squamous cell carcinoma were enrolled in the trial. Before TCR sequencing, CD4+ and CD8+ T cells were separately sorted from peripheral blood. Study-wide conclusions, independent of this receptor: Clonal expansion of both CD4+ and CD8+ blood T cells was observed from baseline to week 6 at doses 0.1 to 3.0 mg/kg. After ivuxolimab, CD8+ T cells had more expanded clones than CD4+ T cells on average. Low levels of normalized T-cell clonal expansion were also seen in some nonresponding patients. Partial responders in the 0.1-3.0 mg/kg groups had among the lowest normalized peripheral clonal expansion, especially among CD8+ T cells. The antigen specificity of the clonally expanded peripheral T cells was not determined.

To sequence the TCRbeta CDR3 region, genomic DNA was isolated from the sorted cells. The immunoSEQ Assay was used for sequencing of TCRbeta CDR3 regions. TCRdb retrieved this table from immuneACCESS and kept in-frame rearrangements only. Not all clones are present; in checked studies, unresolved V genes account for under half, and no reason is known for the remainder. The sample data list 65,000 to 95,000 clones, and approximately 82% of these were observed just once. The ten largest clones take up under 0.8% of the sample. A remark on this clone: Its binding antigen is unknown. No base quality values were provided; no much bigger clone lies one nucleotide off.

V is trimmed back by 7 bases and J by 1 base, and the junction contains 8 bases that no gene match accounts for. Its CDR3 holds 16 amino acids, cysteine through phenylalanine. Only the CDR3 DNA is retained, 48 bases long and in frame from the first base. CDR1 SGHTA and CDR2 FQGNSA are derived from the germline V gene. The sequencing used CD4+ or CD8+ T cells sorted from blood, collected in a trial of the OX40 agonist ivuxolimab. Recombination connected TRBV7-2 to TRBJ2-2; 8 nucleotides in the junction match TRBD1. This receptor was taken from an adult with an advanced solid tumor such as melanoma, head and neck, liver or kidney cancer. CDR3 sequence: CASTRQGSQNTGELFF. The sequenced DNA: TGTGCCAGCACTAGACAGGGGTCACAGAACACCGGGGAGCTGTTTTTT.